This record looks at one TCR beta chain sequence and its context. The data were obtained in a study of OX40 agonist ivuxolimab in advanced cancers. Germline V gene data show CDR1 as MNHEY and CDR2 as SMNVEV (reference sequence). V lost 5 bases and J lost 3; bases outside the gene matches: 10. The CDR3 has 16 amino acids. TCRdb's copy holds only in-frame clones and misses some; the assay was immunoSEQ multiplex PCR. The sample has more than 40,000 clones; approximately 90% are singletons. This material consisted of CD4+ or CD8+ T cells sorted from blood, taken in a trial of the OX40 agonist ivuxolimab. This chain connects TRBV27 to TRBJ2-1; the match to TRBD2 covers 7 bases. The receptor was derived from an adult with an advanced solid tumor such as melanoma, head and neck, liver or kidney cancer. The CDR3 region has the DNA TGTGCCAGCAGTCCCCAGGGACTATCAGTCTACAATGAGCAGTTCTTC. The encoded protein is CASSPQGLSVYNEQFF.